The T cell receptor (beta chain) described here comes from a study of cytomegalovirus exposure and HLA in healthy donors. Study-wide points: Later work showed greater clonal expansion in HLA-associated TCR beta chains than in equally common others. Analyzed later, association rates of TCRs varied across HLA loci, with DRB1 most and HLA-C fewest. Some 150 TCR beta chains were listed as cytomegalovirus-associated.

Losses at the gene ends were 3 bases for V and 3 bases for J; bases not matched to a gene: 0. Germline values: CDR1 SGHTA, CDR2 FQGNSA. This CDR3 region has 13 residues. Both 60 Vbeta primers and 13 Jbeta primers went into the PCR. Using immunoSEQ multiplex PCR, the repertoire was profiled, and TCRdb retains in-frame clones only, with some absent. The sample shows 95,000 to 100,000 clones, roughly three quarters of them seen only once. As regards this clone: What it recognizes is unknown.

What was sequenced was PBMCs. The chain employs TRBV7-2 and TRBJ1-1; 8 nucleotides agree with TRBD1. This clonotype was sampled from a man aged 35 to 55 in good health and CMV-seronegative. CDR3 amino acids: CASSLTGDTEAFF. CDR3 coding DNA: TGTGCCAGCAGCTTGACAGGGGACACTGAAGCTTTCTTT.